Sequencing of this T cell receptor (beta chain) was carried out in a study of CD8+ T cells in alopecia areata. As for the study in general: Grafting placed skin from approximately 6-12-month-old C3H/HeJ donors with spontaneous alopecia onto roughly 6-10-week-old female C3H/HeJ mice.

The germline V and J ends were trimmed by 5 bases and 6 bases, with 12 bases remaining between them. Germline V gene data show CDR1 as SGHDT and CDR2 as FRDEAV. The CDR3 covers 13 residues. Investigators isolated RNA and reverse transcribed it into cDNA to act as the sequencing template. Measured with immunoSEQ multiplex PCR; TCRdb has only the in-frame clones, and not every one. Altogether around 110,000 clones were found in the sample, and no singletons occur. This clone was detected only a few times. Gene names follow the mouse nomenclature. The read terminates 4 residues ahead of where the CDR3 ends, so the germline J gene completes it.

This TCR derives from a C3H/HeJ mouse with alopecia areata. The strain is characterized by the MHC haplotype H2-k. The sample comprised lesional skin. This chain connects TRBV14 to TRBJ2-1; possible D gene TRBD2, 7 bases. CDR3 sequence reads: CASRRGGVAEQFF. The sequenced part of the CDR3 DNA is TGTGCCAGCAGGAGGGGGGGGGTTGCT.